These 30 T cell receptor beta chains were all obtained from the same sample, sequenced in a study of T cells in localized non-small cell lung cancer. Assay: immunoSEQ multiplex PCR; the TCRdb copy retains only in-frame clones and omits some. The sample comprises nearly 25,000 clones, roughly 90% of which are singletons, and roughly 15% rests with the top ten. The specimen comprised peripheral blood, sampled before any cancer treatment. The receptor source for this set is a man aged 40 to 70 with stage III squamous cell lung carcinoma.

This clone was detected only once. The chain has TRBV7-8 and TRBJ2-1; 11 nucleotides agree with TRBD2. Germline CDR1 reads SGHVS; CDR2 reads FQNEAQ. This CDR3 has 12 amino acids. After removal of 7 bases from V and 15 bases from J, the junction contained 8 bases not matched to a gene. The CDR3 sequence: CASMRGSGRVFF. CDR3 DNA: TGTGCCAGCATGCGAGGTAGCGGGAGGGTGTTCTTC.

This clone was observed a single time. V is TRBV2 and J is TRBJ2-7; 7 positions match TRBD2. Germline values: CDR1 SNHLY, CDR2 FYNNEI. V gave up 2 bases and J gave up 6 bases; unmatched junction bases: 7. This CDR3 region has 14 residues. In DNA, the CDR3 is TGTGCCAGCAGTGAAAGGGACTACTCTCCCGAGCAGTACTTC. This sequence encodes CASSERDYSPEQYF.

V usage is TRBV30 and J usage is TRBJ1-1, with D hard to call. Germline CDR1 is GTSNPN and CDR2 is SVGIG (reference sequence). Between the trimmed V and J ends, which lost 1 base and 0 bases, there was a span of 6 bases. CDR3 length equals 13 residues. In DNA form, the CDR3 reads TGTGCCTGGAGTGGAGATATGAACACTGAAGCTTTCTTT. Translating it yields CAWSGDMNTEAFF.

The gene calls are TRBV20-1 and TRBJ2-7, with D unresolved. The CDR3 runs 11 residues. Germline-derived CDR1 and CDR2 are DFQATT and SNEGSKA (reference sequence). V was trimmed by 3 bases and J by 6 bases, leaving 9 bases between them. CDR3 region: CSASPGFEQYF. The CDR3 nucleotides are TGCAGTGCTAGTCCCGGCTTCGAGCAGTACTTC.

The chain combines TRBV5-1 with TRBJ1-4; D is unresolved. Germline CDR1 and CDR2: SGHRS and YFSETQ. V shed 0 bases and J shed 0 bases, with 9 bases lying between them. CDR3 size: 16 residues. Here the CDR3 reads CASSLAFGTTNEKLFF. The DNA for the CDR3 is TGCGCCAGCAGCTTGGCCTTTGGGACAACTAATGAAAAACTGTTTTTT.

In this sample, this clone turned up once. CDR3 residues: CAWSGGGKTQYF. In DNA, the CDR3 is TGTGCCTGGAGTGGAGGGGGGAAGACCCAGTACTTC. The chain combines TRBV30 with TRBJ2-5, with D tentatively TRBD1 or TRBD2 (6 bases each). Germline CDR1 GTSNPN, CDR2 SVGIG (reference sequence). There are 12 residues in the CDR3. Trimming stripped 1 base from V and 6 bases from J, with 9 bases between.

V and J are TRBV6-6 and TRBJ2-7; D perhaps matches TRBD1 (5 bases). The V gene's germline CDR1 is MNHNY and CDR2 SVGAGI (reference sequence). There are 14 residues in the CDR3. V lost 4 bases and J lost 2, with 12 bases in between. The chain's CDR3 is CASSSDSVPYEQYF. As DNA, the CDR3 is TGTGCCAGCAGTTCCGACAGCGTACCCTACGAGCAGTACTTC.

The chain joins TRBV6-5 to TRBJ1-5; D unclear. The CDR3 totals 13 residues. Trimming left V 0 bases short and J 7 bases short, with 7 bases between. In germline, CDR1 is MNHEY, CDR2 SVGAGI. The CDR3 region has the DNA TGTGCCAGCAGTTACTCGTTCGCGCAGCCCCAGCATTTT. It yields the protein CASSYSFAQPQHF.

The V gene is TRBV29-1, the J gene TRBJ1-1; D remains unclear. The CDR3 spans 12 residues. CDR1 and CDR2 from the germline V gene are SQVTM and ANQGSEA. Trimming shortened V by 6 bases and J by 1 base, and 9 bases separated the two germline ends. CDR3 in DNA: TGCAGCGTCTACCCAGGGAACACTGAAGCTTTCTTT. Protein sequence: CSVYPGNTEAFF.

The chain uses TRBV5-4 and TRBJ1-6; a possible D gene is TRBD1 (5 bases). Germline V gene lookup returns CDR1 SGHNT and CDR2 YYREEE (reference sequence). The CDR3 consists of 15 residues. Trimming cost V 4 bases and J 3 bases, with 11 bases left between them. The CDR3 DNA follows: TGTGCCAGCAGCCGACAGAGTTACTATAATTCACCCCTCCACTTT. This gives the protein CASSRQSYYNSPLHF.

The V and J genes are TRBV6-6 and TRBJ1-6; D is possibly TRBD1 (5 bases). Germline V gene data show CDR1 as MNHNY and CDR2 as SVGAGI (reference sequence). Between the trimmed V and J ends, which lost 7 bases and 0 bases, there was a span of 10 bases. The CDR3 covers 15 residues. CDR3 DNA sequence: TGTGCCAGCAATGAGGGGAGCTCCTATAATTCACCCCTCCACTTT. Its translation is CASNEGSSYNSPLHF.

The chain couples TRBV25-1 to TRBJ2-3; tentatively, D is TRBD2 (7 bases). Germline CDR1 MGHDK, CDR2 SYGVNS. V was trimmed by 1 base and J by 4 bases, leaving 15 bases between them. The CDR3 covers 16 residues. The DNA of the CDR3 is TGTGCCAGCAGTGAATGGGTGGGGGGGCCTTCAGATACGCAGTATTTT. Protein sequence: CASSEWVGGPSDTQYF. The whole variable domain, remainder taken from reference TRBV25-1 and TRBJ2-3, is EADIYQTPRYLVIGTGKKITLECSQTMGHDKMYWYQQDPGMELHLIHYSYGVNSTEKGDLSSESTVSRIRTEHFPLTLESARPSHTSQYLCASSEWVGGPSDTQYFGPGTRLTVL.

About this clone: At one end the junction does not follow the germline gene, possibly because of a read error. This chain joins TRBV20-1 and TRBJ2-3; D is uncertain. Germline V gene data show CDR1 as DFQATT and CDR2 as SNEGSKA (reference sequence). CDR3 size: 11 residues. CDR3 in DNA: TGTGTCTGGCCGAGCGCAGATACGCAGTATTTT. Translated: CVWPSADTQYF.

This sequence joins TRBV7-9 and TRBJ2-2; possibly TRBD1 for D (5 bases). The germline gives CDR1 SEHNR, CDR2 FQNEAQ (reference sequence). V lost 1 base to trimming and J lost 2 bases, with 11 bases between them. The CDR3 runs to 16 residues. Here the CDR3 DNA reads TGTGCCAGCAGCTTAGGGCGCAGGGCAAACACCGGGGAGCTGTTTTTT. This encodes CASSLGRRANTGELFF.

This sequence joins TRBV11-2 and TRBJ2-3, with D possibly matching TRBD2 (5 bases). This CDR3 comprises 14 residues. Trimming cost V 2 bases and J 6 bases, with 12 bases left between them. Germline V gene data show CDR1 as SGHAT and CDR2 as FQNNGV. CDR3 sequence: CASSLSGSFDTQYF. The CDR3 DNA is TGTGCCAGCAGCTTAAGCGGTAGTTTTGATACGCAGTATTTT.

The chain recombines TRBV6-6 with TRBJ1-1; D gene unclear. CDR1 MNHNY and CDR2 SVGAGI come from the germline V gene (reference sequence). Between the trimmed V and J ends, which lost 0 bases and 11 bases, there was a span of 10 bases. There are 12 residues in the CDR3. DNA of the CDR3: TGTGCCAGCAGTTACTCTGCCGGGATGGCTTTCTTT. Translated, it gives CASSYSAGMAFF.

The CDR3 region is CASSLGQGDGEQYF. The CDR3 bases are TGTGCCAGCAGCTTAGGGCAGGGGGATGGCGAGCAGTACTTC. The rearrangement links TRBV7-2 to TRBJ2-7; 7 nucleotides agree with TRBD1. The V segment lost 1 base and the J segment 6 bases; nucleotides outside the gene matches: 6. The length of the CDR3 is 14 residues. From germline, CDR1 is SGHTA and CDR2 FQGNSA.

The J gene is TRBJ2-7, the V gene TRBV7-2, with D possibly being TRBD1 (6 bases). V lost 2 bases and J lost 5, with 10 bases in between. Germline V gene lookup returns CDR1 SGHTA and CDR2 FQGNSA. This CDR3 contains 13 residues. CDR3 nucleotide sequence: TGTGCCAGCAGCTTAAGGGGGACCCACGAGCAGTACTTC. This codes for CASSLRGTHEQYF.

V usage is TRBV29-1 and J usage is TRBJ1-2; 7 nucleotides align to TRBD1. This CDR3 has 14 amino acids. J lost 7 bases, V lost 3 bases, and 11 bases had no gene match. Germline V gene sequence: CDR1 SQVTM, CDR2 ANQGSEA. This CDR3 reads CSVEAGAQGVGYTF. For the CDR3, the DNA is TGCAGCGTTGAGGCGGGGGCCCAGGGGGTTGGCTACACCTTC.

This chain connects TRBV7-9 to TRBJ1-1, with D possibly TRBD1 on 6 matching bases. The CDR3 has 15 residues. Trimming shortened V by 7 bases and J by 3 bases, and 18 bases separated the two germline ends. Germline V gene data show CDR1 as SEHNR and CDR2 as FQNEAQ (reference sequence). The CDR3 bases are TGTGCCAGCATCCGAAGGACAGCTGAAGACACTGAAGCTTTCTTT. It translates to CASIRRTAEDTEAFF.

This clone has only one observation. The gene calls are TRBV7-9 and TRBJ1-2; 8 positions agree with TRBD1. J was trimmed by 7 bases and V by 5 bases; bases with no gene match: 6. The CDR3 extends over 13 amino acids. Germline CDR1 and CDR2: SEHNR and FQNEAQ (reference sequence). In DNA, the CDR3 is TGTGCCAGCAGCCGAGGACAGGGTCGTGGCTACACCTTC. Translating gives CASSRGQGRGYTF.

V gene TRBV20-1 combines with J gene TRBJ2-7; D remains unclear. The CDR3 extends over 11 amino acids. Per the germline V gene, CDR1 is DFQATT and CDR2 is SNEGSKA (reference sequence). Trimming removed 5 bases at V and 5 bases at J, with 10 bases between. CDR3 nucleotides: TGCAGTGCTGAGCGAGTCAACGAGCAGTACTTC. Protein: CSAERVNEQYF.

The chain links TRBV27 to TRBJ1-1, with a weak D call TRBD1 (6 bases). Trimming took 3 bases from V and 0 from J, leaving 20 bases between them. The germline CDR1 and CDR2 sequences are MNHEY and SMNVEV (reference sequence). The CDR3 consists of 18 residues. CDR3 protein: CASSLRGGGAVLNTEAFF. The CDR3 DNA reads TGTGCCAGCAGTTTGCGAGGTGGGGGGGCGGTCCTGAACACTGAAGCTTTCTTT.

V and J are TRBV10-3 and TRBJ2-3, with 9 bases aligning to TRBD1. This CDR3 is 13 amino acids long. The V gene's germline CDR1 is ENHRY and CDR2 SYGVKD. Unmatched junction bases numbered 3, after V lost 10 bases and J lost 1 base. Here the CDR3 reads CATRTGGTDTQYF. In DNA, the CDR3 is TGTGCCACCAGGACAGGGGGCACAGATACGCAGTATTTT.

The chain carries TRBV19 and TRBJ2-5; 10 bases are a match to TRBD1. Trimming removed 5 bases from V and 4 bases from J; junction bases left unmatched: 4. The CDR3 loop spans 14 amino acids. Germline V gives CDR1 LNHDA, CDR2 SQIVND (reference sequence). The CDR3 loop reads CASSAGQGPETQYF. CDR3 in DNA: TGTGCCAGTAGTGCGGGACAGGGGCCAGAGACCCAGTACTTC.

CDR3 coding DNA: TGTGCCAGCAGCTTAGACCCGGATAACTATGGCTACACCTTC. Protein product: CASSLDPDNYGYTF. The rearrangement uses TRBV7-2 and TRBJ1-2; D is undetermined. The V end was cut by 1 base, the J end by 1 base, with 7 bases between. The CDR3 sequence is 14 residues long. The germline gives CDR1 SGHTA, CDR2 FQGNSA.

The V and J genes are TRBV28 and TRBJ1-3; D call uncertain. The germline V gene encodes CDR1 MDHEN and CDR2 SYDVKM. Between the trimmed V and J ends, which lost 6 bases and 9 bases, there was a span of 9 bases. This CDR3 has 11 residues. The CDR3 loop reads CASRDVGTIYF. CDR3 coding DNA: TGTGCCAGCAGGGACGTCGGCACCATATATTTT. The full variable domain, rest sourced from reference TRBV28 and TRBJ1-3, is DVKVTQSSRYLVKRTGEKVFLECVQDMDHENMFWYRQDPGLGLRLIYFSYDVKMKEKGDIPEGYSVSREKKERFSLILESASTNQTSMYLCASRDVGTIYFGEGSWLTVV.

The chain joins TRBV6-1 to TRBJ1-2; D may be TRBD1 (5 bases). The V gene's germline CDR1 is MNHNS and CDR2 SASEGT. The CDR3 spans 16 residues. Trimming pared 1 base from V and 5 bases from J, leaving 17 bases between. CDR3 sequence (DNA): TGTGCCAGCAGTGAAGTTGTGGGGGGAGGGGTGTATGGCTACACCTTC. Translating gives CASSEVVGGGVYGYTF.

The chain links TRBV11-2 to TRBJ2-1; 8 bases align to TRBD1. Trimming took 7 bases from V and 7 from J; bases not matched to a gene: 12. The CDR3 extends over 15 amino acids. Germline V gene sequence: CDR1 SGHAT, CDR2 FQNNGV. Written as DNA, the CDR3 is TGTGCCAGCACCCCCCGGGACAGGCTTGATAATGAGCAGTTCTTC. This encodes CASTPRDRLDNEQFF.

The V gene is TRBV4-2, the J gene TRBJ1-6, with a weak D call TRBD1 (5 bases). Trimming stripped 0 bases from V and 4 bases from J, with 13 bases between. Germline values: CDR1 LGHNA, CDR2 YNFKEQ. CDR3 length equals 17 residues. The CDR3 bases are TGTGCCAGCAGCCAAGATGTGGGGACGGCTTATAATTCACCCCTCCACTTT. Translation gives CASSQDVGTAYNSPLHF.